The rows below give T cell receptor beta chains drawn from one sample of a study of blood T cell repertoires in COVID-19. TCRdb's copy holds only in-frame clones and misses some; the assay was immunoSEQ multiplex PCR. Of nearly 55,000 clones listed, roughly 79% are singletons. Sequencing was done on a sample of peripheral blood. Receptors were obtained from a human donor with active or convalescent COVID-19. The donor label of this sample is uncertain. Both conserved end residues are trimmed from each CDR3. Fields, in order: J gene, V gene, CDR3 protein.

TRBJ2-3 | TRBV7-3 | ASSQSVVGTDTQY
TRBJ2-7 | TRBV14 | ASSQALSSYEQY
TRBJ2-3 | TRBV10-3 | AISELLAGYQSVHTQY
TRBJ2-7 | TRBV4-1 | ASSKQASGTYEQY
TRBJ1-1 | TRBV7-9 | ASSLTRGYTEAF
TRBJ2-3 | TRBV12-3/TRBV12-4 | ATERAGTDTQY
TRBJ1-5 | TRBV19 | ASRLNYSNQPQH
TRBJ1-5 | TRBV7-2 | ASSGDTYQPQH
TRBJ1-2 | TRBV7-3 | ASSLNPGTGVNGYT
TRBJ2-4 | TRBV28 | ASSPPGTSGRIQY
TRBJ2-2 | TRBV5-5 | ASSRTGGNTGELF
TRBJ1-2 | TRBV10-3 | ASLDRDLNYGYT
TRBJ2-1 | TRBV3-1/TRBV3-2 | ASSPSGTSGNYNEQF
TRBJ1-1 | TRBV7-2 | ASSSAGTAEAF
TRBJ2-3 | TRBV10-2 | ASSDLAGAPADTQY
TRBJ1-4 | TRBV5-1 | ASSSTDLGWAEKLF
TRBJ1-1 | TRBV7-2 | ASSPTLNGQGSEAF
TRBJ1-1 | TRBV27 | ASSFPQTGLAEAF
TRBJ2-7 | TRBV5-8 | ASSLQALYEQY
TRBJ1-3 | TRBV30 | AWRLRDSGSGNTIY
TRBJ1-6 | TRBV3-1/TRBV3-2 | ASSQERGNSPLH
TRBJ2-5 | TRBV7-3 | ASSWDRQETQY
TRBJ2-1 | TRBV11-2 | ASSLGGGLAVNEQF
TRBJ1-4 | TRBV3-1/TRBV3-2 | ASSSTGGNEKLF
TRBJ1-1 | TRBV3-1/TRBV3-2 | ASSQGRTEAF
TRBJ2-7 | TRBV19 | ASSFGRGLDEQY
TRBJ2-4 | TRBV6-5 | ASSYSTVAGGNIQY
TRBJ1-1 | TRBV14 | ASSQPGTDIRRGAF
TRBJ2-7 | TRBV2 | ASRGGAGALLGEQY
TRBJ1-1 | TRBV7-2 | ASRAGAQAGTEAF
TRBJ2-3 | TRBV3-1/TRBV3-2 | ASSQLDYRHTQY
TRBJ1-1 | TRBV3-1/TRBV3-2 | ASSQSPGSNTEAF
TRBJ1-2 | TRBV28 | ASSLGGYGYT
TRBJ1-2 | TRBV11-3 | ASSLEGQGVSGNGYT
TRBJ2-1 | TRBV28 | ASSGGRPYNEQF
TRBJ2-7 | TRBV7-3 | ASSPAASGKYEQY
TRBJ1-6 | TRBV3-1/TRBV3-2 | ASSRQIDSPLH
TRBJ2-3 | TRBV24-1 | ATSDRQGSRFVTQY
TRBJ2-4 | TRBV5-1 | ASSLGAGSVDIQY
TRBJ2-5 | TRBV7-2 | ASQRGGNQETQY
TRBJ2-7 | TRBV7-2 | ASSAGTGWYEQY
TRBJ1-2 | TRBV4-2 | ASSQENRGGYT
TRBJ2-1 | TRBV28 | ASSSGGSGSWNEQF